A selection of T cell receptor beta chains follows, all from one sample in a study of PD-1 blockade in classical Hodgkin lymphoma. The table came from immunoSEQ multiplex PCR; TCRdb's copy has only in-frame clones and leaves some out. The sample has over 6,000 clones, around four fifths seen once; the top ten hold 11% to 15%. The material sequenced was peripheral blood mononuclear cells (PBMCs), taken at baseline. The receptors originated from a human donor with classical Hodgkin lymphoma. The CDR3 runs from the conserved cysteine through the conserved F or W. A D gene is named only where the DNA matches it firmly. Where a row states a size, it is once, few, many or the class of an expanded clone; other rows omit it.

TRBJ2-1	NA	NA	TRBV27	CASSSAMSSSYNEQFF	TGTGCCAGCAGTTCCGCGATGTCTAGCTCCTACAATGAGCAGTTCTTC
TRBJ2-4	few	NA	TRBV27	CASSLNPTGGAKNIQYF	TGTGCCAGCAGTTTAAACCCCACTGGTGGAGCCAAAAACATTCAGTACTTC
TRBJ1-3	NA	NA	TRBV7-2	CASSSSGFSAGNTIYF	TGTGCCAGCAGTTCCTCCGGGTTCTCCGCTGGAAACACCATATATTTT
TRBJ2-1	NA	NA	TRBV27	CASRGGGNEQFF	TGTGCCAGCAGAGGGGGGGGCAATGAGCAGTTCTTC
TRBJ1-5	NA	TRBD1	TRBV7-8	CASSHSRQGYQPQHF	TGTGCCAGCAGCCACAGTAGACAGGGTTACCAGCCCCAGCATTTT
TRBJ1-2	NA	NA	TRBV9	CASSVGQDYGYTF	TGTGCCAGCAGCGTAGGGCAGGACTATGGCTACACCTTC
TRBJ1-2	NA	NA	TRBV7-9	CASSLKPVLLDGYTF	TGTGCCAGCAGCTTAAAACCGGTCCTGTTGGATGGCTACACCTTC
TRBJ1-2	NA	TRBD1	TRBV28	CASNRSGQGVYYGYTF	TGTGCCAGCAATAGATCGGGACAGGGGGTTTACTATGGCTACACCTTC
TRBJ2-5	NA	NA	TRBV7-2	CASSLGHRYQETQYF	TGTGCCAGCAGCTTAGGGCACAGGTACCAAGAGACCCAGTACTTC
TRBJ2-7	few	NA	TRBV19	CASNGHGGYEQYF	TGTGCCAGTAACGGCCATGGGGGCTACGAGCAGTACTTC
TRBJ1-5	NA	NA	TRBV27	CASSLSQGRNQPQHF	TGTGCCAGCAGTTTAAGTCAGGGTCGCAATCAGCCCCAGCATTTT
TRBJ1-1	NA	NA	TRBV28	CASSSGGLDTEAFF	TGTGCCAGCAGCTCTGGAGGTTTAGACACTGAAGCTTTCTTT
TRBJ1-2	NA	TRBD1	TRBV6-5	CASSYSGTGRYGYTF	TGTGCCAGCAGTTACTCCGGGACAGGGCGCTATGGCTACACCTTC
TRBJ2-3	NA	NA	TRBV7-2	CASSLAMAGRTDTQYF	TGTGCCAGCAGCTTAGCTATGGCAGGTCGCACAGATACGCAGTATTTT
TRBJ1-5	NA	NA	TRBV6-5	CASSVHYSNQPQHF	TGTGCCAGCAGTGTACACTATAGCAATCAGCCCCAGCATTTT
TRBJ2-4	few	TRBD2	TRBV25-1	CANAPGLAGLAKNIQYF	TGTGCCAACGCCCCGGGACTAGCGGGACTAGCCAAAAACATTCAGTACTTC
TRBJ2-3	NA	NA	TRBV29-1	CSVSTGLTDTQYF	TGCAGCGTTAGTACAGGACTGACAGATACGCAGTATTTT
TRBJ2-7	NA	NA	TRBV4-1	CASSQGTESSYEQYF	TGCGCCAGCAGCCAGGGGACGGAGAGCTCCTACGAGCAGTACTTC
TRBJ2-1	once	TRBD1	TRBV10-1	CASSASGQGGNEQFF	TGCGCCAGCAGTGCCTCGGGACAGGGGGGCAATGAGCAGTTCTTC
TRBJ2-3	NA	NA	TRBV27	CASSQFSSGTTDTQYF	TGTGCCAGCAGCCAGTTTTCCAGCGGGACAACAGATACGCAGTATTTT
TRBJ2-7	NA	NA	TRBV5-6	CASSFAREQYF	TGTGCCAGCAGCTTTGCCAGGGAGCAGTACTTC